The next 5 T cell receptor beta chains were all read from a single sample in a study of radiotherapy plus CTLA-4 blockade in lung cancer (dated by TCRdb to about 2018). The library was generated by the immunoSEQ multiplex PCR assay. This is the immuneACCESS table as TCRdb keeps it, with only in-frame sequences that have V and J called. A part of the clones is gone; compared with another copy, unresolved V genes explain less than half, and the rest is unexplained. Present in this sample are roughly 53,000 clones, 80% to 90% of which were seen just once. The ten biggest clones cover around 4.8% of the sample. The source material was peripheral blood, sampled from a patient treated with radiotherapy plus ipilimumab. Receptor source: a human donor with non-small cell lung cancer whose response to radiotherapy plus ipilimumab could not be evaluated.

This sequence joins TRBV27 and TRBJ2-3, with D perhaps TRBD1 (6 bases). Germline values: CDR1 MNHEY, CDR2 SMNVEV (reference sequence). CDR3 length: 12 amino acids. V lost 6 bases, J lost 6 bases, and 10 bases lay in between. The DNA of the CDR3 is TGTGCCAGCAGCCCAGGGGCGGATACGCAGTATTTT. This translates into CASSPGADTQYF.

This clone was counted a single time. The gene calls are TRBV5-4 and TRBJ2-6; possible D gene TRBD1, 6 bases. The CDR3 spans 16 residues. The germline CDR1 and CDR2 sequences are SGHNT and YYREEE (reference sequence). V gave up 2 bases and J gave up 2 bases, with 11 bases separating them. Here the CDR3 reads CASSFAQGTGANVLTF. In DNA, the CDR3 is TGTGCCAGCAGCTTCGCCCAGGGGACTGGGGCCAACGTCCTGACTTTC.

V usage is TRBV10-3 and J usage is TRBJ2-7; TRBD1 aligns across 8 bases. Per germline, CDR1 ENHRY and CDR2 SYGVKD. After removal of 6 bases from V and 1 base from J, the junction contained 2 bases not matched to a gene. CDR3 length: 13 amino acids. For the CDR3, the DNA is TGTGCCATCAGCGGACAGGGTTCCTACGAGCAGTACTTC. This encodes CAISGQGSYEQYF.

The count of this clone is one. J is TRBJ1-4 and V is TRBV7-9; D may be TRBD1 (6 bases). The V gene lost 3 bases and the J gene lost 1 base, with 15 bases spanning the gap. The CDR3 contains 17 residues. Germline CDR1 is SEHNR and CDR2 is FQNEAQ (reference sequence). The CDR3 DNA reads TGTGCCAGCAGCTTCCCCAGGGGATTCCAAACTAATGAAAAACTGTTTTTT. It is translated as CASSFPRGFQTNEKLFF.

CDR3 coding DNA: TGTGCCAGCAGCTTCAGGGGGCATTGCAATCAGCCCCAGCATTTT. This sequence encodes CASSFRGHCNQPQHF. V usage is TRBV7-3 and J usage is TRBJ1-5; 8 bases agree with TRBD1. In germline, CDR1 is SGHTA, CDR2 FQGTGA. Unmatched junction bases numbered 3, after V lost 3 bases and J lost 2 bases. The CDR3 covers 15 residues.